This is a list of T cell receptor beta chains from one sample in a study of shared clonotypes between healthy human individuals. Here immunoSEQ multiplex PCR was the method, and the copy in TCRdb shows in-frame clones only, minus some. The sample has fewer than 400,000 clones, around 74% seen once; the top ten hold 10%. The specimen was memory CD4+ T cells sorted from blood. The receptors derive from a man aged 30-40 years in good health. The CDR3 runs from the conserved cysteine through the conserved F or W. D genes are given only for firm matches. Expanded clones get a size class; other rows say once, few or many, or leave the size out.

>TRBV6-1|TRBD2|once|TRBJ2-3
CASSALAGGKDTQYF
TGTGCCAGCAGTGCCCTAGCGGGAGGGAAAGATACGCAGTATTTT
>TRBV5-1|.|.|TRBJ2-3
CASSLWGREVTDTQYF
TGCGCCAGCAGCTTGTGGGGGAGAGAGGTCACAGATACGCAGTATTTT
>TRBV30|.|.|TRBJ1-4
CAWNRGPRALATNEKLFF
TGTGCCTGGAATCGCGGCCCCAGAGCGCTTGCAACTAATGAAAAACTGTTTTTT
>TRBV18|.|.|TRBJ2-2
CASSPRVGAAGELFF
TGTGCCAGCTCACCACGGGTCGGGGCCGCCGGGGAGCTGTTTTTT
>TRBV7-2|.|.|TRBJ1-2
CASSFSPALAYGYTF
TGTGCCAGCAGCTTTAGTCCAGCCCTTGCCTATGGCTACACCTTC
>TRBV7-6|TRBD2|.|TRBJ2-5
CASSLAVAGGPGETQYF
TGTGCCAGCAGCTTAGCTGTGGCGGGAGGGCCGGGGGAGACCCAGTACTTC
>TRBV4-3|.|.|TRBJ1-1
CASSQEVNTEAFF
TGCGCCAGCAGCCAAGAAGTGAACACTGAAGCTTTCTTT
>TRBV25-1|.|.|TRBJ2-5
CASTGQFPYQETQYF
TGTGCCAGCACCGGACAGTTCCCGTACCAAGAGACCCAGTACTTC
>TRBV28|TRBD2|once|TRBJ2-7
CASTPGGSSYEQYF
TGTGCCAGCACCCCGGGGGGGAGCTCCTACGAGCAGTACTTC
>TRBV19|.|.|TRBJ2-7
CASSLLIHEQYF
TGTGCCAGTAGTCTCCTCATCCACGAGCAGTACTTC
>TRBV5-1|.|.|TRBJ2-2
CASSLAGPNTGELFF
TGCGCCAGCAGCTTAGCAGGGCCGAACACCGGGGAGCTGTTTTTT
>TRBV29-1|TRBD1|.|TRBJ2-1
CSAQGQPEQFF
TGCAGCGCCCAGGGACAGCCGGAGCAGTTCTTC
>TRBV7-6|TRBD2|.|TRBJ2-3
CASSLGTSGSTDTQYF
TGTGCCAGCAGCTTAGGGACTAGCGGTAGCACAGATACGCAGTATTTT
>TRBV6-4|TRBD1|.|TRBJ1-1
CASSRDWTGMNTEAFF
TGTGCCAGCAGCCGGGACTGGACAGGCATGAACACTGAAGCTTTCTTT
>TRBV19|.|.|TRBJ1-4
CASSSPGINEKLFF
TGTGCCAGTAGTTCCCCCGGGATTAATGAAAAACTGTTTTTT
>TRBV18|.|.|TRBJ2-3
CASSFRADTQYF
TGTGCCAGCTCATTTAGGGCAGATACGCAGTATTTT
>TRBV18|.|.|TRBJ1-1
CASSPFTGTLNTEAFF
TGTGCCAGCTCACCTTTTACCGGGACATTGAACACTGAAGCTTTCTTT
>TRBV19|.|.|TRBJ2-3
CASSIDQGGSTDTQYF
TGTGCCAGTAGTATAGATCAGGGCGGCAGCACAGATACGCAGTATTTT
>TRBV5-8|TRBD1|.|TRBJ2-2
CASSPGQGRNTGELFF
TGTGCCAGCAGCCCGGGACAGGGGAGGAACACCGGGGAGCTGTTTTTT
>TRBV18|.|.|TRBJ1-1
CASSPPNRRHAEAFF
TGTGCCAGCTCACCACCCAATAGGCGACATGCCGAAGCTTTCTTT
>TRBV2|.|.|TRBJ2-3
CASSVRQITDTQYF
TGTGCCAGCAGTGTTCGACAGATCACAGATACGCAGTATTTT
>TRBV28|TRBD1|.|TRBJ2-7
CATWDRANEQYF
TGTGCCACCTGGGACAGGGCCAACGAGCAGTACTTC
>TRBV27|.|.|TRBJ2-1
CASSLFGGGLVGAGEQFF
TGTGCCAGCAGTTTATTCGGAGGGGGTCTAGTAGGAGCCGGTGAGCAGTTCTTC
>TRBV11-3|TRBD1|.|TRBJ2-1
CASSPGQGSYNEQFF
TGTGCCAGCAGCCCTGGACAGGGCTCCTACAATGAGCAGTTCTTC
>TRBV7-6|.|.|TRBJ2-5
CASSASGGTIQETQYF
TGTGCCAGCAGCGCCTCGGGCGGGACGATCCAAGAGACCCAGTACTTC
>TRBV5-8|TRBD1|.|TRBJ1-4
CASSLDRGNEKLFF
TGTGCCAGCAGCCTGGACAGGGGTAATGAAAAACTGTTTTTT
>TRBV7-2|.|.|TRBJ2-2
CASSLTRRGGNTGELFF
TGTGCCAGCAGCTTGACTAGGAGAGGGGGGAACACCGGGGAGCTGTTTTTT
>TRBV5-4|.|many|TRBJ1-3
CATKLRGPGNTIYF
TGTGCCACTAAACTCCGGGGGCCTGGAAACACCATATATTTT
>TRBV5-8|TRBD2|.|TRBJ2-5
CASSPGIAGVRGETQYF
TGTGCCAGCAGCCCTGGAATAGCGGGAGTTAGGGGAGAGACCCAGTACTTC
>TRBV10-2|TRBD1|.|TRBJ1-6
CASSSRDSNNSPLHF
TGCGCCAGCAGTTCCCGGGACAGCAATAATTCACCCCTCCACTTT
>TRBV19|TRBD2|.|TRBJ2-3
CASREGRADTQYF
TGTGCCAGCAGGGAGGGTAGGGCAGATACGCAGTATTTT
>TRBV7-2|TRBD1|.|TRBJ1-2
CASRPPGQDYGYTF
TGTGCCAGCAGACCTCCGGGACAGGACTATGGCTACACCTTC
>TRBV29-1|TRBD1|.|TRBJ1-1
CSVGGTGETFF
TGCAGCGTGGGCGGGACAGGGGAAACTTTCTTT
>TRBV6-7|.|.|TRBJ2-6
CASSFIARISRANVLTF
TGTGCCAGCAGTTTTATCGCGCGTATAAGTCGGGCCAACGTCCTGACTTTC
>TRBV18|.|.|TRBJ2-2
CASSRFPRRFGENTGELFF
TGTGCCAGCTCACGTTTTCCTCGCAGGTTTGGTGAAAACACCGGGGAGCTGTTTTTT
>TRBV9|.|.|TRBJ2-1
CASSVEVHSQQFF
TGTGCCAGCAGCGTAGAGGTCCACTCCCAGCAGTTCTTC
>TRBV19|.|.|TRBJ2-5
CASSPRWQETQYF
TGTGCCAGTAGTCCTCGTTGGCAAGAGACCCAGTACTTC
>TRBV28|TRBD1|.|TRBJ1-5
CASSSDRGPRRSNQPQHF
TGTGCCAGCAGCTCCGACAGGGGGCCACGTCGGAGCAATCAGCCCCAGCATTTT
>TRBV28|.|.|TRBJ2-7
CASTKGGYSSYEQYF
TGTGCCAGCACGAAGGGGGGTTACAGCTCCTACGAGCAGTACTTC
>TRBV14|.|few|TRBJ2-5
CASSRPGYQETQYF
TGTGCCAGCAGCCGCCCCGGATACCAAGAGACCCAGTACTTC
>TRBV5-8|TRBD1|.|TRBJ2-5
CASSLGQGAARETQYF
TGTGCCAGCAGCTTGGGACAGGGGGCGGCCAGAGAGACCCAGTACTTC
>TRBV7-9|.|.|TRBJ2-6
CASSLMGSGANVLTF
TGTGCCAGCAGCTTAATGGGGTCTGGGGCCAACGTCCTGACTTTC
>TRBV5-1|.|.|TRBJ2-3
CASSLAARTDTQYF
TGCGCCAGCAGCTTGGCGGCACGCACAGATACGCAGTATTTT